Below, 28 T cell receptor beta chains from the same sample are listed, as sequenced in a study of blood T cell repertoires in COVID-19. Profiling relied on immunoSEQ multiplex PCR, and the TCRdb table lists in-frame clones only, not all of them. The table shows 100,000 to 110,000 clones, with around four fifths occurring only once. The sequencing input was peripheral blood. The receptors stem from a man between 65 and 85 years old with active or convalescent COVID-19.

This rearrangement joins TRBV5-6 to TRBJ2-7; a weak D match, TRBD1 (6 bases). V lost 0 bases to trimming and J lost 5 bases, with 9 bases between them. Germline CDR1 and CDR2: SGHDT and YYEEEE. The CDR3 spans 13 residues. The DNA for the CDR3 is TGTGCCAGCAGCTTGGTACAGGGTAACGAGCAGTACTTC. It is translated as CASSLVQGNEQYF.

This clone was seen a few times. The V call is TRBV6-2 or TRBV6-3, the J call TRBJ1-5; 8 bases line up with TRBD1. The V gene's germline CDR1 is MNHEY and CDR2 SVGEGT. This CDR3 comprises 16 residues. J gave up 0 bases and V 5 bases, and 6 bases lay outside the gene matches. As DNA, the CDR3 is TGTGCCAGCAGTCCCGACAGGGGCTATAGCAATCAGCCCCAGCATTTT. As protein: CASSPDRGYSNQPQHF.

This clone has a handful of counts. V is TRBV2 and J is TRBJ1-5, with D perhaps TRBD1 (6 bases). V gave up 6 bases and J gave up 5 bases, with 14 bases separating them. The CDR3 sequence is 14 residues long. From germline, CDR1 is SNHLY and CDR2 FYNNEI. This chain's CDR3 is CASRRIGGHQPQHF. The CDR3 DNA sequence: TGTGCCAGCAGAAGGATAGGGGGACATCAGCCCCAGCATTTT.

Only a few counts were recorded for this clone. This rearrangement joins TRBV19 to TRBJ2-7, with D possibly TRBD1 on 6 matching bases. The V end lost 2 bases, the J end lost 2 bases, and 13 bases lay between the germline ends. Germline assignment: CDR1 LNHDA and CDR2 SQIVND (reference sequence). The CDR3 totals 15 residues. CDR3 sequence (DNA): TGTGCCAGTAGTATAAATCCCCCAGGGGCCTACGAGCAGTACTTC. Protein sequence: CASSINPPGAYEQYF.

This rearrangement joins TRBV19 to TRBJ2-7; 9 nucleotides match TRBD1. The CDR3 is 14 amino acids. J gave up 2 bases and V 3 bases, and 2 bases lay outside the gene matches. The germline V gene has CDR1 LNHDA and CDR2 SQIVND (reference sequence). CDR3 sequence: CASSIGTGTYEQYF. The CDR3 nucleotides read TGTGCCAGTAGTATTGGGACAGGGACCTACGAGCAGTACTTC.

V and J are TRBV5-4 and TRBJ2-2; 9 nucleotides match TRBD1. V lost 5 bases, J lost 2 bases, and 10 bases stayed unmatched. The CDR3 runs to 17 residues. The germline CDR1 and CDR2 sequences are SGHNT and YYREEE (reference sequence). CDR3 DNA: TGTGCCAGCAGAAGGTCGGGACAGGGCAAAAACACCGGGGAGCTGTTTTTT. Residues: CASRRSGQGKNTGELFF.

The gene calls are TRBV24-1 and TRBJ2-1; 10 bases are a match to TRBD2. V shed 4 bases and J 0 bases; nucleotides not matched to a gene: 8. This CDR3 comprises 18 residues. Germline assignment: CDR1 KGHDR and CDR2 SFDVKD. Here the CDR3 reads CATSEASGGLSSYNEQFF. The CDR3 DNA reads as TGTGCCACCAGTGAGGCTAGCGGGGGCCTAAGCTCCTACAATGAGCAGTTCTTC.

Judged by abundance, this clone is medium-sized (0.01 to 0.1%). The V gene is TRBV11-2, the J gene TRBJ2-1; D possibly corresponds to TRBD1 (6 bases). Germline CDR1 SGHAT, CDR2 FQNNGV. The germline V and J ends were trimmed by 1 base and 8 bases, with 12 bases remaining between them. The CDR3 totals 14 residues. The CDR3 coding sequence is TGTGCCAGCAGCTTAGCCCTCAGGGGCGATGAGCAGTTCTTC. Protein product: CASSLALRGDEQFF.

CDR3 sequence reads: CASSLYPPSSGSSYNSPLHF. The DNA of the CDR3 is TGTGCCAGCAGTTTATATCCCCCTTCGTCAGGGTCAAGCTATAATTCACCCCTCCACTTT. The V and J genes are TRBV28 and TRBJ1-6, with a weak D call TRBD1 (5 bases). V was trimmed by 1 base and J by 3 bases, leaving 22 bases between them. From germline, CDR1 is MDHEN and CDR2 SYDVKM. There are 20 residues in the CDR3.

This clone occurred a few times. This chain links TRBV13 with TRBJ2-4; 12 positions agree with TRBD2. The germline gives CDR1 PRHDT, CDR2 FYEKMQ (reference sequence). CDR3 size: 19 residues. Unmatched junction bases numbered 11, after V lost 5 bases and J lost 0 bases. CDR3 in amino acids: CASSHPGLAGGLAKNIQYF. CDR3 nucleotides: TGTGCCAGCAGCCATCCGGGACTAGCGGGCGGACTAGCCAAAAACATTCAGTACTTC. Filled out from reference TRBV13 and TRBJ2-4, the complete variable domain reads AAGVIQSPRHLIKEKRETATLKCYPIPRHDTVYWYQQGPGQDPQFLISFYEKMQSDKGSIPDRFSAQQFSDYHSELNMSSLELGDSALYFCASSHPGLAGGLAKNIQYFGAGTRLSVL.

This clone was seen a few times. The chain is built from TRBV30 and TRBJ1-5; D uncertain. The CDR3 has 14 amino acids. Germline V gene data show CDR1 as GTSNPN and CDR2 as SVGIG (reference sequence). With 0 bases removed from V and 1 base from J, the gap between germline ends came to 7 bases. The CDR3 DNA reads TGTGCCTGGAGTGTAAGGAGGAGCAATCAGCCCCAGCATTTT. This codes for CAWSVRRSNQPQHF.

V is TRBV7-8 and J is TRBJ2-3; 7 nucleotides match TRBD1. Germline V gene data show CDR1 as SGHVS and CDR2 as FQNEAQ. The CDR3 has 14 amino acids. V was pared by 3 bases and J by 9 bases, with 9 bases of the junction left unmatched. CDR3 in amino acids: CASSFSTGLRTQYF. CDR3 DNA sequence: TGTGCCAGCAGCTTTTCGACAGGGCTGAGGACGCAGTATTTT.

V gene TRBV4-3 combines with J gene TRBJ2-7; 8 bases match TRBD2. Germline V CDR1 and CDR2: LGHNA, YSLEER. This CDR3 contains 14 residues. V shed 0 bases and J 5 bases; nucleotides not matched to a gene: 3. In DNA, the CDR3 is TGCGCCAGCAGCCAAGAAGCGGGGGCCCACGAGCAGTACTTC. It yields the protein CASSQEAGAHEQYF.

The chain joins TRBV7-2 to TRBJ2-1, with D perhaps matching TRBD2 (5 bases). The V end lost 8 bases, the J end lost 0 bases, and 11 bases lay between the germline ends. Germline V lookup: CDR1 SGHTA, CDR2 FQGNSA. The CDR3 is 14 amino acids. The CDR3: CASAAGDSYNEQFF. The CDR3 DNA reads as TGTGCCAGCGCCGCCGGGGACTCCTACAATGAGCAGTTCTTC.

This clone was picked up one time. The rearrangement links TRBV13 to TRBJ2-5; tentative D call: TRBD2 (5 bases). The length of the CDR3 is 13 residues. V lost 2 bases and J lost 5, with 9 bases in between. Germline CDR1 PRHDT, CDR2 FYEKMQ (reference sequence). The CDR3 reads CASSLSRGETQYF. The CDR3 region has the DNA TGTGCCAGCAGCTTAAGTAGAGGGGAGACCCAGTACTTC.

The chain combines TRBV27 with TRBJ2-2; 14 bases fit TRBD2. Germline V gene lookup returns CDR1 MNHEY and CDR2 SMNVEV (reference sequence). CDR3 length: 19 residues. V shed 0 bases, J shed 0 bases, and the junction held 3 bases outside the gene matches. CDR3 protein: CASSLSRLAGGPNTGELFF. The CDR3 nucleotides are TGTGCCAGCAGTTTATCTCGACTAGCGGGAGGGCCGAACACCGGGGAGCTGTTTTTT.

The J gene is TRBJ1-3, the V gene TRBV27; no clear D. The CDR3 is 15 amino acids. The germline V gene encodes CDR1 MNHEY and CDR2 SMNVEV (reference sequence). Trimming cost V 5 bases and J 0 bases, with 11 bases left between them. The chain's CDR3 is CASSPDTASGNTIYF. The DNA for the CDR3 is TGTGCCAGCAGTCCTGACACCGCCTCTGGAAACACCATATATTTT.

The chain has TRBV2 and TRBJ1-5, with a weak D call TRBD1 (5 bases). V was trimmed by 6 bases and J by 0 bases, leaving 12 bases between them. The CDR3 covers 15 residues. The germline gives CDR1 SNHLY, CDR2 FYNNEI. The CDR3 DNA reads TGTGCCAGCAGCGCCAGGGACTATAGCAATCAGCCCCAGCATTTT. Encoded protein: CASSARDYSNQPQHF.

The chain couples TRBV11-2 to TRBJ2-1; TRBD2 is a possible D gene (5 bases). The CDR3 is made up of 17 amino acids. V gave up 1 base and J gave up 8 bases, with 21 bases separating them. Germline V gene sequence: CDR1 SGHAT, CDR2 FQNNGV. Here the CDR3 DNA reads TGTGCCAGCAGCTTAGGAGGTGAGGGAATATTTAGGCATGAGCAGTTCTTC. Its translation is CASSLGGEGIFRHEQFF.

This chain joins TRBV3-1 (or the pseudogene TRBV3-2) and TRBJ2-5; TRBD2 aligns across 9 bases. The CDR3 has 18 amino acids. After removal of 0 bases from V and 7 bases from J, the junction contained 15 bases not matched to a gene. The germline V gene encodes CDR1 LGHDT and CDR2 YNNKEL (reference sequence). The CDR3 region is CASSQEASGTLGARTQYF. Written as DNA, the CDR3 is TGTGCCAGCAGCCAAGAGGCTAGCGGGACCCTCGGGGCGAGGACCCAGTACTTC.

This clone came up once. Here the CDR3 reads CASSLGEADTQYF. Written as DNA, the CDR3 is TGTGCCAGCAGTTTAGGGGAGGCGGATACGCAGTATTTT. The chain joins TRBV12-3 or TRBV12-4 to TRBJ2-3; a weak D match, TRBD2 (6 bases). The CDR3 runs 13 residues. V lost 1 base and J 6 bases, leaving 8 bases between the germline ends.

This chain links TRBV30 with TRBJ1-1, with D possibly TRBD1 on 5 matching bases. The CDR3 covers 15 residues. V lost 3 bases and J 0 bases, leaving 14 bases between the germline ends. From germline, CDR1 is GTSNPN and CDR2 SVGIG (reference sequence). The CDR3 DNA reads as TGTGCCTGGAGCGACGGGGGACGGGTGAACACTGAAGCTTTCTTT. It codes for CAWSDGGRVNTEAFF.

The chain employs TRBV24-1 and TRBJ1-1; 8 nucleotides line up with TRBD1. The germline gives CDR1 KGHDR, CDR2 SFDVKD. With 3 bases clipped from V and 4 bases from J, the junction kept 18 bases outside the gene matches. This CDR3 comprises 19 residues. CDR3 DNA sequence: TGTGCCACCAGTGATCACCATCGGGGCAGGGGGCTTTTGGGCACTGAAGCTTTCTTT. Protein product: CATSDHHRGRGLLGTEAFF.

The chain employs TRBV12-3 or TRBV12-4 and TRBJ1-5; D uncertain. The CDR3 has 13 amino acids. CDR3: CANTGAPYQPQHF. DNA of the CDR3: TGTGCTAATACGGGTGCCCCCTATCAGCCCCAGCATTTT.

The chain uses TRBV6-5 and TRBJ2-7; 8 bases map to TRBD1. Germline lookup yields CDR1 MNHEY and CDR2 SVGAGI. The CDR3 spans 14 residues. The V and J ends lost 6 bases and 5 bases, in that order; junction bases with no gene match: 9. The CDR3 reads CASSPQGQVDEQYF. For the CDR3, the DNA is TGTGCCAGCAGCCCCCAGGGACAGGTTGACGAGCAGTACTTC.

The chain's CDR3 is CASSGKTSGAPQETQYF. CDR3 coding DNA: TGTGCCAGCAGCGGAAAGACTAGCGGGGCCCCTCAAGAGACCCAGTACTTC. The chain links TRBV9 to TRBJ2-5; 11 nucleotides align to TRBD2. Per the germline V gene, CDR1 is SGDLS and CDR2 is YYNGEE. The ends lost 3 bases at V and 2 bases at J; junction bases unmatched: 9. This CDR3 spans 17 amino acids.

This clone was recorded only once. The V gene is TRBV9, the J gene TRBJ2-7, with a weak D call TRBD2 (5 bases). There are 14 residues in the CDR3. Germline CDR1 is SGDLS and CDR2 is YYNGEE. The V end lost 0 bases, the J end lost 2 bases, and 9 bases lay between the germline ends. The DNA of the CDR3 is TGTGCCAGCAGCGTAGGGACTGTGCCCTACGAGCAGTACTTC. It specifies CASSVGTVPYEQYF.

The J gene is TRBJ2-1, the V gene TRBV19; 13 bases are shared with TRBD2. Germline values: CDR1 LNHDA, CDR2 SQIVND (reference sequence). The CDR3 has 14 amino acids. The V segment lost 6 bases and the J segment 7 bases; nucleotides outside the gene matches: 3. The CDR3 sequence is CASSRTSGGNEQFF. The CDR3, as DNA: TGTGCCAGTAGCCGGACTAGCGGGGGTAATGAGCAGTTCTTC.